Listed below are T cell receptor beta chains from one sample, sequenced in a study of T cells after yellow fever vaccination. TCRdb itself ran the 5' RACE reads through MiXCR, one entry per CDR3 protein. In the table there are tens of thousands of distinct CDR3 sequences, 7.7% of which are singletons. The sequences come from CD8+ T cells sorted from PBMCs, collected on the day of the yellow fever booster vaccination. Every receptor here comes from a young man who received the YFV17D yellow fever vaccine. CDR3s include the opening cysteine and the closing phenylalanine or tryptophan. The D gene is left open where the match is weak. Size values are once, few and many counts, or a class for expanded clones, and some rows have none.

size: few
length: 13
V: TRBV6-4
J: TRBJ2-3
D: NA
CDR3: CASSDSLTDTQYF
DNA: TGTGCCAGCAGTGACAGCCTCACAGATACGCAGTATTTT

size: few
length: 16
V: TRBV4-1
J: TRBJ2-1
D: NA
CDR3: CASSHPLGGGNNEQFF
DNA: TGCGCCAGCAGCCACCCTCTAGGGGGAGGAAACAATGAGCAGTTCTTC

size: NA
length: 13
V: TRBV12-5
J: TRBJ2-1
D: NA
CDR3: CASGLESYNEQFF
DNA: TGTGCTAGTGGTTTGGAAAGCTACAATGAGCAGTTCTTC

size: NA
length: 15
V: TRBV13
J: TRBJ2-1
D: NA
CDR3: CASSLVLISYNEQFF
DNA: TGTGCCAGCAGCTTAGTTCTGATCTCCTACAATGAGCAGTTCTTC

size: few
length: 12
V: TRBV6-5
J: TRBJ2-4
D: NA
CDR3: CASGIAKNIQYF
DNA: TGTGCCAGTGGTATAGCCAAAAACATTCAGTACTTC

size: NA
length: 15
V: TRBV5-1
J: TRBJ2-5
D: TRBD2
CDR3: CASRQGTSGQETQYF
DNA: TGCGCCAGCAGACAGGGGACTAGCGGACAAGAGACCCAGTACTTC

size: few
length: 12
V: TRBV7-2
J: TRBJ2-7
D: NA
CDR3: CASNLDLDEQYF
DNA: TGTGCCAGCAACCTCGACTTAGACGAGCAGTACTTC

size: NA
length: 14
V: TRBV4-1
J: TRBJ2-1
D: NA
CDR3: CASSQGDIGNEQFF
DNA: TGCGCCAGCAGCCAGGGCGATATCGGCAATGAGCAGTTCTTC

size: few
length: 15
V: TRBV7-2
J: TRBJ2-7
D: NA
CDR3: CASSPRDGGSYEQYF
DNA: TGTGCCAGCAGCCCCCGGGATGGAGGATCCTACGAGCAGTACTTC

size: few
length: 13
V: TRBV9
J: TRBJ2-2
D: NA
CDR3: CASRGGGTGELFF
DNA: TGTGCCAGCAGGGGAGGTGGAACCGGGGAGCTGTTTTTT

size: few
length: 14
V: TRBV27
J: TRBJ2-5
D: NA
CDR3: CASSSDWGQETQYF
DNA: TGTGCCAGCAGTTCCGATTGGGGCCAAGAGACCCAGTACTTC

size: few
length: 12
V: TRBV25-1
J: TRBJ2-3
D: NA
CDR3: CASSVGTDTQYF
DNA: TGTGCCAGCAGTGTGGGCACAGATACGCAGTATTTT

size: NA
length: 15
V: TRBV6-2/TRBV6-3
J: TRBJ2-7
D: TRBD1
CDR3: CASSSGTGGSYEQYF
DNA: TGTGCCAGCAGCTCCGGGACAGGGGGGTCCTACGAGCAGTACTTC

size: few
length: 14
V: TRBV9
J: TRBJ2-7
D: NA
CDR3: CASSEGGGGYEQYF
DNA: TGTGCCAGCAGCGAGGGGGGAGGAGGCTACGAGCAGTACTTC

size: NA
length: 14
V: TRBV5-1
J: TRBJ2-1
D: TRBD2
CDR3: CASSLIAGSNEQFF
DNA: TGCGCCAGCAGCTTAATAGCGGGAAGCAATGAGCAGTTCTTC

size: NA
length: 20
V: TRBV5-4
J: TRBJ2-1
D: TRBD2
CDR3: CASSFLPGLAGGGARNEQFF
DNA: TGTGCCAGCAGCTTCCTACCAGGACTAGCGGGAGGTGGGGCCAGGAATGAGCAGTTCTTC

size: many
length: 18
V: TRBV3-1
J: TRBJ2-7
D: TRBD2
CDR3: CASSQGDSSGSKSYEQYF
DNA: TGTGCCAGCAGCCAAGGGGACTCTAGCGGGAGTAAGTCCTACGAGCAGTACTTC

size: NA
length: 14
V: TRBV6-2/TRBV6-3
J: TRBJ2-7
D: TRBD2
CDR3: CASRPSGSSYEQYF
DNA: TGTGCCAGCAGGCCTAGCGGAAGCTCCTACGAGCAGTACTTC

size: NA
length: 12
V: TRBV7-9
J: TRBJ2-1
D: NA
CDR3: CATHRVTDEQFF
DNA: TGTGCCACCCACCGGGTGACAGATGAGCAGTTCTTC

size: few
length: 14
V: TRBV5-1
J: TRBJ2-1
D: TRBD1
CDR3: CASSLTGAGNEQFF
DNA: TGCGCCAGCAGCTTGACAGGGGCGGGCAATGAGCAGTTCTTC

size: NA
length: 13
V: TRBV12-3/TRBV12-4
J: TRBJ1-5
D: NA
CDR3: CASGTYSNQPQHF
DNA: TGTGCCAGCGGGACGTATAGCAATCAGCCCCAGCATTTT

size: few
length: 16
V: TRBV7-8
J: TRBJ2-1
D: NA
CDR3: CASSLALAVRFNEQFF
DNA: TGTGCCAGCAGCTTAGCCTTGGCGGTGCGATTCAATGAGCAGTTCTTC

size: few
length: 15
V: TRBV27
J: TRBJ2-5
D: TRBD2
CDR3: CASSLGGLAQETQYF
DNA: TGTGCCAGCAGTTTGGGAGGACTAGCCCAAGAGACCCAGTACTTC

size: many
length: 11
V: TRBV12-3/TRBV12-4
J: TRBJ2-1
D: NA
CDR3: CASRHGVEQFF
DNA: TGTGCCAGCAGGCACGGGGTTGAGCAGTTCTTC

size: NA
length: 16
V: TRBV11-2
J: TRBJ2-3
D: TRBD2
CDR3: CASSLYGLARADTQYF
DNA: TGTGCCAGCAGCTTATATGGACTAGCTAGGGCAGATACGCAGTATTTT

size: few
length: 17
V: TRBV12-5
J: TRBJ2-5
D: TRBD2
CDR3: CASGLGTSGTSGETQYF
DNA: TGTGCTAGTGGTTTGGGGACCTCCGGGACTAGTGGTGAGACCCAGTACTTC

size: few
length: 14
V: TRBV10-3
J: TRBJ2-2
D: TRBD2
CDR3: CAISDGLAAGELFF
DNA: TGTGCCATCAGTGACGGACTAGCAGCTGGGGAGCTGTTTTTT

size: few
length: 11
V: TRBV7-9
J: TRBJ2-1
D: NA
CDR3: CASTAGNEQFF
DNA: TGTGCCAGCACGGCGGGCAATGAGCAGTTCTTC

size: NA
length: 16
V: TRBV7-9
J: TRBJ2-2
D: NA
CDR3: CASSLETGVSGGELFF
DNA: TGTGCCAGCAGCTTAGAAACGGGAGTGTCTGGCGGGGAGCTGTTTTTT

size: few
length: 15
V: TRBV6-2/TRBV6-3
J: TRBJ2-7
D: TRBD2
CDR3: CASIGLAGGGYEQYF
DNA: TGTGCCAGCATAGGGCTAGCGGGAGGCGGCTACGAGCAGTACTTC

size: few
length: 20
V: TRBV12-3/TRBV12-4
J: TRBJ2-6
D: NA
CDR3: CASSLALVRDSRSGANVLTF
DNA: TGTGCCAGCAGTTTAGCCTTAGTCCGAGACAGCCGCTCTGGGGCCAACGTCCTGACTTTC

size: NA
length: 15
V: TRBV25-1
J: TRBJ2-2
D: NA
CDR3: CASSEFSCSTGELFF
DNA: TGTGCCAGCAGTGAATTCAGTTGCAGCACCGGGGAGCTGTTTTTT

size: few
length: 11
V: TRBV7-9
J: TRBJ2-5
D: NA
CDR3: CASTDLETQYF
DNA: TGTGCCAGCACCGATTTGGAGACCCAGTACTTC

size: NA
length: 16
V: TRBV7-2
J: TRBJ2-7
D: NA
CDR3: CASSLDVFGGTYEQYF
DNA: TGTGCCAGCAGCTTAGATGTCTTCGGGGGAACCTACGAGCAGTACTTC

size: many
length: 14
V: TRBV9
J: TRBJ2-7
D: NA
CDR3: CASSVGGTAYEQYF
DNA: TGTGCCAGCAGCGTAGGGGGGACCGCCTACGAGCAGTACTTC

size: NA
length: 12
V: TRBV7-9
J: TRBJ1-6
D: NA
CDR3: CASSARGGALHF
DNA: TGTGCCAGCAGCGCCCGTGGAGGCGCCCTCCACTTT

size: few
length: 16
V: TRBV3-1
J: TRBJ2-5
D: TRBD2
CDR3: CASSQGTSGARETQYF
DNA: TGTGCCAGCAGCCAAGGGACTAGCGGGGCACGGGAAACCCAGTACTTC

size: few
length: 10
V: TRBV25-1
J: TRBJ2-2
D: NA
CDR3: CASGSGELFF
DNA: TGTGCCAGCGGTTCCGGGGAGCTGTTTTTT

size: NA
length: 11
V: TRBV18
J: TRBJ2-1
D: NA
CDR3: CASLSGNEQFF
DNA: TGTGCCAGCTTGTCTGGGAATGAGCAGTTCTTC

size: NA
length: 14
V: TRBV15
J: TRBJ2-1
D: NA
CDR3: CATSSGRRRDEQFF
DNA: TGTGCCACCAGCAGTGGACGGAGACGGGATGAGCAGTTCTTC

size: few
length: 14
V: TRBV12-3/TRBV12-4
J: TRBJ1-3
D: NA
CDR3: CASSLGGTGNTIYF
DNA: TGTGCCAGCAGTCTAGGGGGAACTGGAAACACCATATATTTT

size: NA
length: 14
V: TRBV12-3/TRBV12-4
J: TRBJ1-1
D: NA
CDR3: CASIEEVTSPEAFF
DNA: TGTGCCAGCATCGAAGAGGTAACCTCCCCTGAAGCTTTCTTT

size: NA
length: 17
V: TRBV19
J: TRBJ2-2
D: TRBD1
CDR3: CASSTPGQGKNTGELFF
DNA: TGTGCCAGTAGCACCCCTGGACAGGGGAAGAACACCGGGGAGCTGTTTTTT

size: NA
length: 15
V: TRBV19
J: TRBJ2-1
D: TRBD2
CDR3: CASSNRREGGYEQFF
DNA: TGTGCCAGTAGTAACCGTCGGGAGGGGGGGTATGAGCAGTTCTTC

size: NA
length: 15
V: TRBV20-1
J: TRBJ2-1
D: TRBD2
CDR3: CSARGTSRFYNEQFF
DNA: TGCAGTGCTAGGGGGACTAGCAGGTTTTACAATGAGCAGTTCTTC

size: many
length: 14
V: TRBV5-5
J: TRBJ1-1
D: TRBD1
CDR3: CASSSPGQGYEAFF
DNA: TGTGCCAGCAGCTCTCCGGGACAGGGGTATGAAGCTTTCTTT

size: NA
length: 14
V: TRBV29-1
J: TRBJ1-2
D: NA
CDR3: CSVQDRNPNYGYTF
DNA: TGCAGCGTTCAGGACCGAAACCCGAACTATGGCTACACCTTC

size: NA
length: 13
V: TRBV4-3
J: TRBJ2-1
D: NA
CDR3: CASSQARSGEQFF
DNA: TGCGCCAGCAGCCAAGCGCGTAGTGGTGAGCAGTTCTTC

size: few
length: 17
V: TRBV6-1
J: TRBJ1-1
D: TRBD1
CDR3: CASSLSAIGTGYTEAFF
DNA: TGTGCCAGCAGTCTATCAGCCATTGGGACAGGTTACACTGAAGCTTTCTTT

size: few
length: 14
V: TRBV5-1
J: TRBJ1-1
D: NA
CDR3: CASSRTDQNTEAFF
DNA: TGCGCCAGCAGCCGGACGGATCAAAACACTGAAGCTTTCTTT